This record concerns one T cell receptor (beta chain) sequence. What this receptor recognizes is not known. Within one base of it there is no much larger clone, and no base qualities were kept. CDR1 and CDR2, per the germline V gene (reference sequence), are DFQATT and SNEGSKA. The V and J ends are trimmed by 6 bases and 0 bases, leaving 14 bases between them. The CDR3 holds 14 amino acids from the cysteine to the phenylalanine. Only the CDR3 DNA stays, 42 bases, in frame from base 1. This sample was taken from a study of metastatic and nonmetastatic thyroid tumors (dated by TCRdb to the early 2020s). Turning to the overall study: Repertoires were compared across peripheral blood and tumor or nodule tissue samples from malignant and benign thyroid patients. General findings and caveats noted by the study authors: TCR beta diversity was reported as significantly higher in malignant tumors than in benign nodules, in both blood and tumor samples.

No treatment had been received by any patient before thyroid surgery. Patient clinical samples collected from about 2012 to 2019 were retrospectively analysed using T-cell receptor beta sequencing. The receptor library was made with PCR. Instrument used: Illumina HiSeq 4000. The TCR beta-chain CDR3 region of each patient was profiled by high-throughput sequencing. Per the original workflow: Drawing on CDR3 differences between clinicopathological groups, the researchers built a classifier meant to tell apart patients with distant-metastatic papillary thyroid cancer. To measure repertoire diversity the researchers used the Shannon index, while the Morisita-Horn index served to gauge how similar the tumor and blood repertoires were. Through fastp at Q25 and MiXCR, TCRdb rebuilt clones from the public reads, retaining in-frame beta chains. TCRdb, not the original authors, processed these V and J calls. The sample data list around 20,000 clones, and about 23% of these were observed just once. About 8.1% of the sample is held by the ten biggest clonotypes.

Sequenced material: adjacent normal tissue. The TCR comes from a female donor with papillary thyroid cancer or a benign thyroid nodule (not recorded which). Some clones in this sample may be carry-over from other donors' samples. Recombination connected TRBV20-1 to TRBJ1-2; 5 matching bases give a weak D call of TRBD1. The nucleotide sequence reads TGCAGTGCGGCAGCGGGGGTTACTAACTATGGCTACACCTTC. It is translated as CSAAAGVTNYGYTF.